The 22 T cell receptor beta chains presented below share a single source sample, sequenced in a study of cytomegalovirus exposure and HLA in healthy donors (dated by TCRdb to the late 2010s). The method behind the library was the immunoSEQ multiplex PCR assay. For the multiplex PCR, a mixture combining 60 forward primers for TCR Vbeta segments and 13 reverse primers for TCR Jbeta segments was used. Not all clones reach the TCRdb copy of this immuneACCESS table, which keeps in-frame sequences only. Checked studies attribute under half of the gap to unresolved V genes and leave the rest unexplained. The sample table lists some 170,000 clones, roughly 79% of them with a count of one. The top ten hold over 8% of the sample. The sample was PBMCs. The receptor source for this set is a man aged 18 to 29 in good health and CMV-seropositive.

This clone was recorded once. The J gene is TRBJ2-7, the V gene TRBV7-2, with 7 bases fitting TRBD2. The CDR3 contains 14 residues. CDR1 SGHTA and CDR2 FQGNSA come from the germline V gene. Losses at the gene ends were 4 bases for V and 4 bases for J; bases not matched to a gene: 7. CDR3 amino acids: CASSSLLARYEQYF. The CDR3, as DNA: TGTGCCAGCAGCTCACTACTAGCGAGGTACGAGCAGTACTTC.

J is TRBJ2-7 and V is TRBV10-1, with D perhaps TRBD2 (6 bases). Trimming took 3 bases from V and 5 from J, leaving 11 bases between them. The CDR3 covers 13 residues. Germline assignment: CDR1 WNHNN and CDR2 SYGVQD (reference sequence). The CDR3 DNA reads TGCGCCAGCAGTGACCTACTAGCAGACGAGCAGTACTTC. Protein: CASSDLLADEQYF.

J is TRBJ2-3 and V is TRBV21-1; the table names TRBD2, a call not compared with the DNA. TRBV21-1 represents a pseudogene. The CDR3 runs 18 residues. CDR3 nucleotide sequence: TGTGCCAGCAGTAAACAGGACGCGCCTAGCGGACACACAGATACGCAGTATTTT. This gives the protein CASSKQDAPSGHTDTQYF.

The chain is built from TRBV5-1 and TRBJ1-1; D might be TRBD1 (6 bases). Germline values: CDR1 SGHRS, CDR2 YFSETQ. The CDR3 contains 14 residues. Trimming took off 2 bases at V and 1 base at J, with 9 bases between the two ends. The CDR3 DNA sequence: TGCGCCAGCAGCTTCCTGGACAGGAACACTGAAGCTTTCTTT. It codes for CASSFLDRNTEAFF.

The chain couples TRBV11-3 to TRBJ2-7; TRBD1 agrees at 9 bases. V shed 6 bases and J 5 bases; nucleotides not matched to a gene: 11. The CDR3 is 15 residues long. Germline V gives CDR1 SGHNT, CDR2 YENEEA. The CDR3 loop reads CASSSTGTGWNEQYF. The CDR3 coding sequence is TGTGCCAGCAGTTCTACCGGGACAGGGTGGAACGAGCAGTACTTC.

In this sample, this clone turned up once. The chain has TRBV19 and TRBJ2-1; 7 bases agree with TRBD2. After removal of 6 bases from V and 2 bases from J, the junction contained 10 bases not matched to a gene. This CDR3 region has 16 residues. Germline values: CDR1 LNHDA, CDR2 SQIVND (reference sequence). CDR3 in amino acids: CASRTSGGGTYNEQFF. The CDR3 coding sequence is TGTGCCAGTAGGACTAGTGGGGGGGGTACCTACAATGAGCAGTTCTTC.

V is TRBV19 and J is TRBJ2-2, with 7 bases identical to TRBD2. Germline V gene lookup returns CDR1 LNHDA and CDR2 SQIVND (reference sequence). This CDR3 region has 16 residues. V lost 2 bases and J lost 7; bases outside the gene matches: 10. CDR3 region: CASSIRAGVYGGELFF. For the CDR3, the DNA is TGTGCCAGTAGTATAAGGGCGGGAGTGTATGGCGGGGAGCTGTTTTTT.

The rearrangement joins TRBV6-5 to TRBJ2-5; a weak D match, TRBD1 (5 bases). The J call is doubtful: the DNA matches TRBJ2-7 better. The germline CDR1 and CDR2 sequences are MNHEY and SVGAGI. The CDR3 spans 14 residues. CDR3 loop: CASSDDRNAYEQYF. In DNA form, the CDR3 reads TGTGCCAGCAGTGACGACAGAAACGCTTACGAGCAGTACTTC.

The V gene is TRBV6-5, the J gene TRBJ1-3; 9 bases agree with TRBD1. Germline values: CDR1 MNHEY, CDR2 SVGAGI. V lost 6 bases to trimming and J lost 4 bases; unmatched junction nucleotides: 7. CDR3 size: 15 residues. This CDR3 is CASSLTGGLGNTIYF. In nucleotides, the CDR3 is TGTGCCAGCAGCTTAACAGGGGGCCTCGGAAACACCATATATTTT.

The rearrangement joins TRBV4-2 to TRBJ1-4; 11 positions agree with TRBD1. Germline V gives CDR1 LGHNA, CDR2 YNFKEQ. Trimming took 1 base from V and 4 from J; bases not matched to a gene: 2. The CDR3 length is 16 residues. In DNA, the CDR3 is TGTGCCAGCAGCCAAGTGGGACAGGGGGTTAATGAAAAACTGTTTTTT. Translated, it gives CASSQVGQGVNEKLFF.

The chain links TRBV6-5 to TRBJ1-1, with D maybe TRBD1 (5 bases). The CDR3 runs to 16 residues. V lost 3 bases to trimming and J lost 0 bases, with 14 bases between them. The germline V gene encodes CDR1 MNHEY and CDR2 SVGAGI. CDR3 loop: CASSYASTGMNTEAFF. The CDR3 nucleotides read TGTGCCAGCAGTTATGCAAGCACAGGCATGAACACTGAAGCTTTCTTT.

The rearrangement uses TRBV29-1 and TRBJ1-2; tentative D call: TRBD1 (5 bases). V was pared by 6 bases and J by 1 base, with 12 bases between. The CDR3 has 13 amino acids. The V gene's germline CDR1 is SQVTM and CDR2 ANQGSEA. Written as DNA, the CDR3 is TGCAGCGTAGCTAGACAGAGTAACTATGGCTACACCTTC. Translating gives CSVARQSNYGYTF. The whole variable domain, remainder taken from reference TRBV29-1 and TRBJ1-2, is SAVISQKPSRDICQRGTSLTIQCQVDSQVTMMFWYRQQPGQSLTLIATANQGSEATYESGFVIDKFPISRPNLTFSTLTVSNMSPEDSSIYLCSVARQSNYGYTFGSGTRLTVV.

The J gene is TRBJ1-1, the V gene TRBV6-5; TRBD1 matches 9 bases. This CDR3 contains 14 residues. V gave up 2 bases and J gave up 4 bases; unmatched junction bases: 2. From germline, CDR1 is MNHEY and CDR2 SVGAGI. CDR3 coding DNA: TGTGCCAGCAGTTACGACAGGGGGATCACTGAAGCTTTCTTT. It is translated as CASSYDRGITEAFF.

The V and J genes are TRBV7-3 and TRBJ2-5, with 7 bases lining up with TRBD1. Trimming took 4 bases from V and 4 from J; bases not matched to a gene: 3. This CDR3 comprises 13 residues. Germline values: CDR1 SGHTA, CDR2 FQGTGA. The CDR3 DNA follows: TGTGCCAGCAGCTCCAGACAGGGAGAGACCCAGTACTTC. Translating it yields CASSSRQGETQYF.

The chain has TRBV10-2 and TRBJ1-1; D is uncertain. Per the germline V gene, CDR1 is WSHSY and CDR2 is SAAADI. The CDR3 is 14 amino acids. With 10 bases removed from V and 1 base from J, the gap between germline ends came to 16 bases. The CDR3 region has the DNA TGCGCCACCACAAGTATCCTTCAGAACACTGAAGCTTTCTTT. Translating it yields CATTSILQNTEAFF.

The V gene is TRBV29-1, the J gene TRBJ1-5, with D unresolved. The CDR3 is made up of 11 amino acids. V was trimmed by 3 bases and J by 7 bases, leaving 7 bases between them. Germline CDR1 and CDR2: SQVTM and ANQGSEA. The CDR3 here is CSVEVGQPQHF. CDR3 sequence (DNA): TGCAGCGTTGAGGTGGGCCAGCCCCAGCATTTT.

The rearrangement uses TRBV2 and TRBJ2-3; 8 nucleotides line up with TRBD2. Germline V gene sequence: CDR1 SNHLY, CDR2 FYNNEI. V trimming: 4 bases; J trimming: 2 bases; junction bases outside the gene matches: 11. There are 17 residues in the CDR3. In DNA, the CDR3 is TGTGCCAGCAGTGGGCTAGCGGGTGTCTCAAACACAGATACGCAGTATTTT. Its translation is CASSGLAGVSNTDTQYF.

V usage is TRBV6-6 and J usage is TRBJ2-1, with 9 bases that match TRBD1. Germline V lookup: CDR1 MNHNY, CDR2 SVGAGI (reference sequence). With 6 bases clipped from V and 7 bases from J, the junction kept 13 bases outside the gene matches. The CDR3 is 16 residues long. The CDR3 region is CASRSSSGQGRNEQFF. As DNA, the CDR3 is TGTGCCAGCAGATCCTCTTCCGGACAGGGGAGGAATGAGCAGTTCTTC.

The V call is TRBV25-1, the J call TRBJ1-3; D gene unclear. Germline values: CDR1 MGHDK, CDR2 SYGVNS. V was cut by 8 bases and J by 4 bases, with 12 bases left in between. The CDR3 runs to 13 residues. The CDR3 sequence: CASSSPGGNTIYF. The DNA of the CDR3 is TGTGCCAGCTCGTCCCCGGGAGGAAACACCATATATTTT.

This sequence joins TRBV13 and TRBJ2-1; D is possibly TRBD1 (5 bases). With 0 bases removed from V and 5 bases from J, the gap between germline ends came to 8 bases. CDR3 length: 14 residues. The germline V gene encodes CDR1 PRHDT and CDR2 FYEKMQ (reference sequence). CDR3 DNA: TGTGCCAGCAGCTTAGGGTCCAGGGACAATGAGCAGTTCTTC. This translates into CASSLGSRDNEQFF.

The chain employs TRBV30 and TRBJ1-1; no clear D gene. The CDR3 is 14 amino acids. V gave up 1 base and J gave up 2 bases, with 11 bases separating them. CDR1 GTSNPN and CDR2 SVGIG come from the germline V gene (reference sequence). Written as DNA, the CDR3 is TGTGCCTGGAGTGGGGCCTTAAGAAACACTGAAGCTTTCTTT. It translates to CAWSGALRNTEAFF.

This chain uses TRBV5-6 with TRBJ2-1; 7 nucleotides line up with TRBD1. The V gene end was trimmed by 7 bases and the J gene end by 8 bases; junction bases not matched to a gene: 21. Germline CDR1 is SGHDT and CDR2 is YYEEEE. The CDR3 covers 17 residues. In DNA, the CDR3 is TGTGCCAGCCCAAACCAAGTACCGGGACAGAACCACGATGAGCAGTTCTTC. Translated: CASPNQVPGQNHDEQFF.